Shown below are 28 T cell receptor beta chains from a single sample sequenced in a study of T-cell memory formation after mild COVID-19. Each CDR3 protein gets one entry after TCRdb re-called the 5' RACE reads with MiXCR. The sample contains a few hundred thousand distinct CDR3 sequences, around 27% of which appear only once. The sample taken for sequencing was PBMCs or a T cell subset sorted from them (not recorded which). The receptors were sampled from an adult woman who had mild COVID-19 (a few samples of this study predate the infection). Cell type and time point are not known.

This chain joins TRBV19 and TRBJ2-4; no firm D call. There are 13 residues in the CDR3. The ends were cut back, 1 base at V and 1 base at J, with 2 bases in the middle. Germline assignment: CDR1 LNHDA and CDR2 SQIVND (reference sequence). The CDR3 coding sequence is TGTGCCAGTAGTATAGGCGCCAAAAACATTCAGTACTTC. Residues: CASSIGAKNIQYF.

Remarks on this clonotype: One base away lies a much larger clone, so this may be a sequencing read error. The V call is TRBV6-6, the J call TRBJ2-1; TRBD2 aligns across 7 bases. Trimming cost V 9 bases and J 2 bases; bases outside gene matches: 10. In germline, CDR1 is MNHNY, CDR2 SVGAGI (reference sequence). The CDR3 runs to 15 residues. Written as DNA, the CDR3 is TGTGCCAGAGGATTGGCGGGAGAGACCTACAATGAGCAGTTCTTC. Translated, it gives CARGLAGETYNEQFF.

The chain joins TRBV7-8 to TRBJ2-2, with 8 bases that match TRBD2. The CDR3 loop spans 17 amino acids. Per germline, CDR1 SGHVS and CDR2 FQNEAQ. Trimming removed 3 bases from V and 0 bases from J; junction bases left unmatched: 6. For the CDR3, the DNA is TGTGCCAGCAGCTTCCGGCTAGCGGGCGCGAACACCGGGGAGCTGTTTTTT. It is translated as CASSFRLAGANTGELFF.

The genes are TRBV9 and TRBJ2-4, with 7 bases matching TRBD1. Unmatched junction bases numbered 6, after V lost 0 bases and J lost 9 bases. The CDR3 runs to 14 residues. Germline V lookup: CDR1 SGDLS, CDR2 YYNGEE. The CDR3 coding sequence is TGTGCCAGCAGCGTAGGAGGGGGCGGCGGCATTCAGTACTTC. Encoded protein: CASSVGGGGGIQYF.

The sample holds a few counts of this clonotype. This chain joins TRBV6-5 and TRBJ1-2; D gene ambiguous. V dropped 0 bases and J dropped 2 bases, with 10 bases sitting between them. The germline V gene encodes CDR1 MNHEY and CDR2 SVGAGI. The CDR3 contains 15 residues. In nucleotides, the CDR3 is TGTGCCAGCAGTTACTCGATTTCGGGGAACTATGGCTACACCTTC. Its translation is CASSYSISGNYGYTF.

The chain couples TRBV7-6 to TRBJ2-1; D may be TRBD1 or TRBD2 (5 bases each). Trimming shortened V by 5 bases and J by 6 bases, and 20 bases separated the two germline ends. The CDR3 sequence is 16 residues long. Per the germline V gene, CDR1 is SGHVS and CDR2 is FNYEAQ. The CDR3 DNA is TGTGCCAGCAGCGTACGAGGGGAGAAAGGCGGCAATGAGCAGTTCTTC. Translating gives CASSVRGEKGGNEQFF.

The genes are TRBV29-1 and TRBJ1-2; 7 bases are shared with TRBD1. Germline CDR1 reads SQVTM; CDR2 reads ANQGSEA. This CDR3 comprises 14 residues. Trimming removed 6 bases from V and 3 bases from J; junction bases left unmatched: 10. The DNA of the CDR3 is TGCAGCGTCGTTAAATACGGGACAGACTATGGCTACACCTTC. Translated, it gives CSVVKYGTDYGYTF.

In this sample, this clonotype turned up many times. This chain joins TRBV7-9 and TRBJ2-1; 13 bases are a match to TRBD2. Germline assignment: CDR1 SEHNR and CDR2 FQNEAQ (reference sequence). This CDR3 is built from 17 residues. Trimming took 5 bases from V and 6 from J; bases not matched to a gene: 10. CDR3 bases: TGTGCCAGCAGCCCACAAGCCGGACTAGCGGGAGTCAATGAGCAGTTCTTC. It translates to CASSPQAGLAGVNEQFF.

This clonotype appeared a few times. This chain uses TRBV12-3 or TRBV12-4 with TRBJ1-1, with 8 bases identical to TRBD1. The CDR3 runs to 15 residues. V trimming: 0 bases; J trimming: 1 base; junction bases outside the gene matches: 1. The CDR3, as DNA: TGTGCCAGCAGTTTAGCGCAGGGGGCGAACACTGAAGCTTTCTTT. Translating it yields CASSLAQGANTEAFF.

This clonotype appeared a few times. CDR3 sequence reads: CASSQDLSPPYEQYF. For the CDR3, the DNA is TGCGCCAGCAGCCAAGATCTGAGCCCACCCTACGAGCAGTACTTC. The chain joins TRBV4-3 to TRBJ2-7; D is unclear. This CDR3 has 15 amino acids. Germline lookup yields CDR1 LGHNA and CDR2 YSLEER. V was shortened by 0 bases and J by 2 bases, with 11 bases between the two germline ends.

This chain joins TRBV5-4 and TRBJ2-2; D gene ambiguous. Germline CDR1 and CDR2: SGHNT and YYREEE (reference sequence). This CDR3 spans 16 amino acids. Trimming cost V 0 bases and J 2 bases, with 11 bases left between them. The CDR3 loop reads CASSLEYSSNTGELFF. As DNA, the CDR3 is TGTGCCAGCAGCTTGGAGTACTCATCAAACACCGGGGAGCTGTTTTTT.

This clonotype is a singleton in its sample. This chain connects TRBV6-2 or TRBV6-3 to TRBJ2-2; 9 nucleotides line up with TRBD2. From germline, CDR1 is MNHEY and CDR2 SVGEGT. J gave up 6 bases and V 6 bases, and 5 bases lay outside the gene matches. This CDR3 is 14 amino acids long. The CDR3 protein is CASRGAGGSGELFF. CDR3 bases: TGTGCCAGCAGGGGAGCGGGAGGATCCGGGGAGCTGTTTTTT.

The chain links TRBV4-1 to TRBJ2-3; D not certain. This CDR3 has 13 amino acids. In germline, CDR1 is MGHRA, CDR2 YSYEKL. Trimming shortened V by 0 bases and J by 3 bases, and 4 bases separated the two germline ends. The CDR3 DNA is TGCGCCAGCAGCCAAGAGGCAACAGATACGCAGTATTTT. Protein sequence: CASSQEATDTQYF.

This rearrangement joins TRBV27 to TRBJ2-5; 7 nucleotides match TRBD2. The germline CDR1 and CDR2 sequences are MNHEY and SMNVEV (reference sequence). Unmatched junction bases numbered 10, after V lost 3 bases and J lost 0 bases. The CDR3 has 17 residues. Here the CDR3 reads CASSFGSVAGHQETQYF. DNA of the CDR3: TGTGCCAGCAGTTTCGGATCCGTAGCGGGTCACCAAGAGACCCAGTACTTC.

V and J are TRBV20-1 and TRBJ2-5, with TRBD1 matching over 7 bases. This CDR3 is 12 amino acids long. The V gene's germline CDR1 is DFQATT and CDR2 SNEGSKA (reference sequence). V trimming: 6 bases; J trimming: 5 bases; junction bases outside the gene matches: 6. The CDR3 protein is CSAKKGAETQYF. The CDR3 DNA reads as TGCAGTGCCAAAAAGGGGGCCGAGACCCAGTACTTC.

The chain combines TRBV20-1 with TRBJ2-3; TRBD2 matches 8 bases. The length of the CDR3 is 16 residues. Germline V CDR1 and CDR2: DFQATT, SNEGSKA (reference sequence). The V segment lost 3 bases and the J segment 0 bases; nucleotides outside the gene matches: 8. The CDR3 sequence: CSASRPGGSSTDTQYF. The CDR3 DNA sequence: TGCAGTGCTAGCAGGCCGGGAGGGTCTAGCACAGATACGCAGTATTTT.

This clonotype has more than one count but fewer than ten. The chain is built from TRBV7-9 and TRBJ2-2, with 7 bases aligning to TRBD2. CDR3 size: 16 residues. V trimming: 7 bases; J trimming: 4 bases; junction bases outside the gene matches: 12. Germline V CDR1 and CDR2: SEHNR, FQNEAQ (reference sequence). Here the CDR3 DNA reads TGTGCCAGCATCTCCAGGGACTACTTTTTCACCGGGGAGCTGTTTTTT. It yields the protein CASISRDYFFTGELFF.

In its sample, this clonotype was seen many times. This chain uses TRBV2 with TRBJ2-3; possibly TRBD2 for D (5 bases). This CDR3 has 15 amino acids. The V gene lost 5 bases and the J gene lost 0 bases, with 12 bases spanning the gap. From germline, CDR1 is SNHLY and CDR2 FYNNEI. The CDR3 here is CASSRSGDSTDTQYF. In nucleotides, the CDR3 is TGTGCCAGCAGTAGAAGCGGCGATAGCACAGATACGCAGTATTTT.

This clonotype was found a few times. This chain uses TRBV20-1 with TRBJ1-2; D gene uncertain. The CDR3 sequence is 13 residues long. V lost 3 bases, J lost 1 base, and 9 bases lay in between. CDR1 is DFQATT, CDR2 SNEGSKA, per germline (reference sequence). The DNA for the CDR3 is TGCAGTGCTAGTTCTTTGATTAACTATGGCTACACCTTC. Translating it yields CSASSLINYGYTF.

The rearrangement uses TRBV5-1 and TRBJ2-7, with D possibly being TRBD2 (5 bases). Trimming left V 0 bases short and J 4 bases short, with 11 bases between. CDR3 length equals 14 residues. The germline gives CDR1 SGHRS, CDR2 YFSETQ. The CDR3 coding sequence is TGCGCCAGCAGCTTGGAAGGGAGTGGGTACGAGCAGTACTTC. Translated: CASSLEGSGYEQYF.

The sample holds a few counts of this clonotype. This chain's CDR3 is CAWTWTSLNTGELFF. In nucleotides, the CDR3 is TGTGCCTGGACCTGGACTAGCCTGAACACCGGGGAGCTGTTTTTT. The chain is built from TRBV30 and TRBJ2-2, with TRBD2 matching over 8 bases. V was pared by 4 bases and J by 1 base, with 5 bases of the junction left unmatched. The CDR3 extends over 15 amino acids. Germline lookup yields CDR1 GTSNPN and CDR2 SVGIG (reference sequence).

The chain couples TRBV7-9 to TRBJ2-7; 11 bases fit TRBD2. Per the germline V gene, CDR1 is SEHNR and CDR2 is FQNEAQ (reference sequence). The V gene end was trimmed by 0 bases and the J gene end by 5 bases; junction bases not matched to a gene: 12. The CDR3 covers 18 residues. The CDR3 coding sequence is TGTGCCAGCAGCTTAGCAGGGGGGTCTAGCGGGAGGTTCCACGAGCAGTACTTC. It yields the protein CASSLAGGSSGRFHEQYF. Full variable domain (outside the CDR3, taken from reference TRBV7-9 and TRBJ2-7): DTGVSQNPRHKITKRGQNVTFRCDPISEHNRLYWYRQTLGQGPEFLTYFQNEAQLEKSRLLSDRFSAERPKGSFSTLEIQRTEQGDSAMYLCASSLAGGSSGRFHEQYFGPGTRLTVT.

The chain carries TRBV25-1 and TRBJ2-3; TRBD2 matches at 10 bases. Per germline, CDR1 MGHDK and CDR2 SYGVNS. This CDR3 comprises 16 residues. V lost 2 bases, J lost 6 bases, and 8 bases stayed unmatched. The CDR3 reads CASSEGSGGHWDTQYF. CDR3 nucleotide sequence: TGTGCCAGCAGTGAAGGTAGCGGGGGGCACTGGGATACGCAGTATTTT.

The gene calls are TRBV18 and TRBJ1-1; no reliable D call. The CDR3 runs 15 residues. CDR1 is KGHSH and CDR2 is LQKENI in the germline V gene. Deletions cut 3 bases from V and 0 bases from J, with 11 bases between. The CDR3 DNA reads as TGTGCCAGCTCACCCGGGCCTGGGGTGAACACTGAAGCTTTCTTT. Translating it yields CASSPGPGVNTEAFF. The full variable domain, in which reference TRBV18 and TRBJ1-1 provide the parts outside the CDR3, is NAGVMQNPRHLVRRRGQEARLRCSPMKGHSHVYWYRQLPEEGLKFMVYLQKENIIDESGMPKERFSAEFPKEGPSILRIQQVVRGDSAAYFCASSPGPGVNTEAFFGQGTRLTVV.

This sequence joins TRBV12-3 or TRBV12-4 and TRBJ2-4, with 8 bases aligning to TRBD2. The CDR3 consists of 14 residues. With V trimmed by 5 bases and J by 8 bases, 8 bases remained unmatched. The DNA for the CDR3 is TGTGCCAGCAGTCCCGGCGGGGGGAGGGACATTCAGTACTTC. It specifies CASSPGGGRDIQYF.

The chain recombines TRBV11-3 with TRBJ2-7, with D perhaps being TRBD1 or TRBD2 (5 bases each). Trimming left V 3 bases short and J 4 bases short, with 16 bases between. Germline V gene data show CDR1 as SGHNT and CDR2 as YENEEA. The CDR3 spans 15 residues. CDR3 sequence (DNA): TGTGCCAGCAGCTTCTGGGACGCTGGACGGTACGAGCAGTACTTC. Protein sequence: CASSFWDAGRYEQYF.

The chain links TRBV12-3 or TRBV12-4 to TRBJ2-5, with 8 bases that match TRBD2. The length of the CDR3 is 14 residues. Germline trimming cut 5 bases from V and 4 bases from J; bases unmatched to any gene: 6. The CDR3 DNA follows: TGTGCCAGCAGTACCGACCGGGGGGGAGAGACCCAGTACTTC. It encodes CASSTDRGGETQYF.

This clonotype appeared a few times. The chain links TRBV15 to TRBJ2-2; D assignment may be TRBD1 or TRBD2 (6 bases each). CDR3 size: 16 residues. V was cut by 0 bases and J by 6 bases, with 14 bases left in between. CDR1 and CDR2 (germline): LNHNV, YYDKDF (reference sequence). The CDR3 DNA reads TGTGCCACCAGCAGAGAAGGGGGGAAGTCTTCCGGGGAGCTGTTTTTT. Protein sequence: CATSREGGKSSGELFF.